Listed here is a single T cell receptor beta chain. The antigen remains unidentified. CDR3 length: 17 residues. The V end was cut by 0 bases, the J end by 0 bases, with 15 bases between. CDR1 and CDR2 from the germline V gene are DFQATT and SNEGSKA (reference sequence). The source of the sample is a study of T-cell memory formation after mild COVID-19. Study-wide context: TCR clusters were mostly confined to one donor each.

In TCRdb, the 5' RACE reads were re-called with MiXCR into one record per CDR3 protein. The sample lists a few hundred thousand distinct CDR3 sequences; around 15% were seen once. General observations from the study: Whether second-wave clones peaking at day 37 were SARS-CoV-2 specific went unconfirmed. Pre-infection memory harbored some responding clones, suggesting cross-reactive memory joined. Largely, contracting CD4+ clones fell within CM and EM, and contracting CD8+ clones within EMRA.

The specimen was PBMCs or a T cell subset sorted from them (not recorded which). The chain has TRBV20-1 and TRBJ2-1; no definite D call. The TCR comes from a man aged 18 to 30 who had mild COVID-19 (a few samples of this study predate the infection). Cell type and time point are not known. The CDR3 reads CSARDWVARSSYNEQFF. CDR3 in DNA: TGCAGTGCTAGAGATTGGGTCGCGAGGAGCTCCTACAATGAGCAGTTCTTC.